The sequence of this TCR beta chain was determined in a study of CD8 T cells in Susac syndrome (dated by TCRdb to about 2019). A note on the overall study: Whether CD8+ T cell activation and differentiation in Susac syndrome was antigen driven was tested using repertoire sequencing. The study compared CD8+ T cell repertoire clonality among eleven to twelve healthy donors, 14 Susac syndrome patients and fewer than 19 multiple sclerosis patients.

Peripheral blood CD8+ and CD4+ T cells from healthy donors, Susac syndrome patients and multiple sclerosis patients were profiled by high-throughput TCR beta sequencing. The healthy donors served as controls matched for age and sex. CD8+ TEMRA cells were enriched by FACS, while bulk CD8+ and CD4+ T cells were purified by magnetic negative isolation. Blood was collected in EDTA tubes and processed within 24 hours, with PBMCs isolated through density gradient centrifugation. PBMCs destined for TCR sequencing were cryopreserved in liquid nitrogen and later thawed in a 37 °C water bath. The sorted or isolated CD4+, CD8+ and CD8+ TEMRA cells reached a purity of at least 90%. The investigation overall reported the following: The study acknowledged that relatively few individuals were included in the TCR sequencing and HLA analysis.

RNA was extracted using the RNeasy kit, and about 0.5 to 1 ug of the RNA was reverse transcribed with random hexamers. The immunoSEQ multiplex PCR assay, which covers 54 Vbeta and 13 Jbeta segments, was used to amplify TCR beta CDR3 regions. To correct PCR amplification bias, a synthetic template baseline was used for both primer optimization and computational correction. On the study's bioinformatics: Only productive sequences were kept, with reads annotated to V, D and J genes according to IMGT and analyzed in immunoSEQ Analyzer. Clonality was calculated as one minus the Shannon entropy normalized by log2 of the number of productive unique sequences. Public and private clones were assessed among the 100 most prevalent clones of each patient and control. Susac-specific clones were defined as absent from healthy and MS cohorts, around 970 published viral clones and other ImmuneACCESS disease sequences. The public reads were quality trimmed at Q25 with fastp and then assembled into clones with MiXCR by TCRdb, keeping productive beta chains. Rows are unified per CDR3 protein, each entry keeping the most common DNA and genes. The V and J calls here are based on TCRdb, not the publication. This sample is represented by tens of thousands of distinct CDR3 sequences; 80% to 95% of them were singletons. Around 0.41% of the sample is taken by the ten largest.

As regards this clonotype: The target of this receptor is not known. No clone much larger than this one lies a single base away; base qualities are absent.

This clonotype originated in a human donor in good health. The specimen sequenced was CD8+ T cells from PBMCs.

The CDR3 sequence is CSVRRGYEQYF. The nucleotides are TGCAGCGTCCGTAGGGGGTACGAGCAGTACTTC. Recombination linked TRBV29-1 to TRBJ2-7; TRBD1 is a weak D gene call, 6 bases matching. Including the terminal cysteine and phenylalanine, the CDR3 comprises 11 residues. Only the CDR3 portion is preserved as DNA: 33 bases, with reading frame beginning at the first base. CDR1 SQVTM and CDR2 ANQGSEA were looked up in the germline V gene. V is cut by 6 bases and J by 4 bases, and the space between the germline ends is 10 bases.